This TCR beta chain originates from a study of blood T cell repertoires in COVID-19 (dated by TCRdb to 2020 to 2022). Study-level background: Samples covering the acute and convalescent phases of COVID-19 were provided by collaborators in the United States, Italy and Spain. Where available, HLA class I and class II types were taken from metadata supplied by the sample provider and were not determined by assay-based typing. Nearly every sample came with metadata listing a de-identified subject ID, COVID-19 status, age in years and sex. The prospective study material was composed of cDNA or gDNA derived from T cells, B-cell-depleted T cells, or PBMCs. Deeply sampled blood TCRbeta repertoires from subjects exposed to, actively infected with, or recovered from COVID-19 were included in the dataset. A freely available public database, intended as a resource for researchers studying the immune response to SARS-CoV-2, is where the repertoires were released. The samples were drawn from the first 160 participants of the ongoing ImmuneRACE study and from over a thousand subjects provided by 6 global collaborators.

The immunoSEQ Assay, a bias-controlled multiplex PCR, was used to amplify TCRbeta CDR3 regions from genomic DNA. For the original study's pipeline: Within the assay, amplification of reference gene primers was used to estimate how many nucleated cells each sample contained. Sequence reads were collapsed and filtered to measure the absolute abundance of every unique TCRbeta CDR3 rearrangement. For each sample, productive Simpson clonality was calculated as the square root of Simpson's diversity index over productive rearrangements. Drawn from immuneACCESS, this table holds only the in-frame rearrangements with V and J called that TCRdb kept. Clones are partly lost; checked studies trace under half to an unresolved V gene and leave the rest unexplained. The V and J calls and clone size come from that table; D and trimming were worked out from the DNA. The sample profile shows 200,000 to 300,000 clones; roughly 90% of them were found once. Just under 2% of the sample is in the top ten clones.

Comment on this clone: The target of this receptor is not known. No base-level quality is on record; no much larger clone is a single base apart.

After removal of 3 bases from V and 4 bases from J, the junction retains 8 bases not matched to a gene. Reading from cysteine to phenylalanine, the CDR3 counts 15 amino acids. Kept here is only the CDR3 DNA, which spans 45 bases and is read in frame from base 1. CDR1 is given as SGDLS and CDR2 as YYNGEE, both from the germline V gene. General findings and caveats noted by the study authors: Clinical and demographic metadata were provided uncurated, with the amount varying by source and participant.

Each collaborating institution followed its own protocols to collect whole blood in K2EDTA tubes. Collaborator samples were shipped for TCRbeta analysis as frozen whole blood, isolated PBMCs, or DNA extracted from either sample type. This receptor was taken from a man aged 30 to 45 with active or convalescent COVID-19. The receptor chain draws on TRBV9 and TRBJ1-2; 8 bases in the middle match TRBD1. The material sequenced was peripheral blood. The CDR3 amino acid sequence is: CASSGTTGAGYGYTF. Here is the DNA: TGTGCCAGCAGCGGAACGACAGGGGCAGGCTATGGCTACACCTTC. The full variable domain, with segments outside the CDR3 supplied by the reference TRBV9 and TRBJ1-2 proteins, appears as DSGVTQTPKHLITATGQRVTLRCSPRSGDLSVYWYQQSLDQGLQFLIQYYNGEERAKGNILERFSAQQFPDLHSELNLSSLELGDSALYFCASSGTTGAGYGYTFGSGTRLTVV.